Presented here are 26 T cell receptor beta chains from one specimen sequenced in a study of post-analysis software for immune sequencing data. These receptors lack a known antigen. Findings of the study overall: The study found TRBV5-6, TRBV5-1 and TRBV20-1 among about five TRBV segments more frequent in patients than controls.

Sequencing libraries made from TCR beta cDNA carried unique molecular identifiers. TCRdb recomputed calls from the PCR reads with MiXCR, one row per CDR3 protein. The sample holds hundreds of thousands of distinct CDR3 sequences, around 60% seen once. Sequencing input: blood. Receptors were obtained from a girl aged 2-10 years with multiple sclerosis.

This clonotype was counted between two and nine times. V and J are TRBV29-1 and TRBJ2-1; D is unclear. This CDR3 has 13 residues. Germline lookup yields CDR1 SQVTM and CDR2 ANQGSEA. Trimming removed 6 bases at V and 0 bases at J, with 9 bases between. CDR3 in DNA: TGCAGCGTCAGACGGAGCTCCTACAATGAGCAGTTCTTC. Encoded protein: CSVRRSSYNEQFF.

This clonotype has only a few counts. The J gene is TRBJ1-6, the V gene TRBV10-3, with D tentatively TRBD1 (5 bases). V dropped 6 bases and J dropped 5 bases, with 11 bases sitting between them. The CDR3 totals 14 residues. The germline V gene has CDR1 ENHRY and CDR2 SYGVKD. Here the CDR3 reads CAIRGLVNNSPLHF. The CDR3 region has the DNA TGTGCCATCAGGGGGCTCGTGAATAATTCACCCCTCCACTTT.

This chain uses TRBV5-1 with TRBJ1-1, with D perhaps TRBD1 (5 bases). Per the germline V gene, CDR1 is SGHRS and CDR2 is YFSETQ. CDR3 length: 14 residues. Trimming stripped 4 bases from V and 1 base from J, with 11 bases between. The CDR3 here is CASSADGGNTEAFF. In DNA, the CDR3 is TGCGCCAGCAGCGCGGACGGGGGGAACACTGAAGCTTTCTTT. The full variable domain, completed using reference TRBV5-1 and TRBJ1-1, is KAGVTQTPRYLIKTRGQQVTLSCSPISGHRSVSWYQQTPGQGLQFLFEYFSETQRNKGNFPGRFSGRQFSNSRSEMNVSTLELGDSALYLCASSADGGNTEAFFGQGTRLTVV.

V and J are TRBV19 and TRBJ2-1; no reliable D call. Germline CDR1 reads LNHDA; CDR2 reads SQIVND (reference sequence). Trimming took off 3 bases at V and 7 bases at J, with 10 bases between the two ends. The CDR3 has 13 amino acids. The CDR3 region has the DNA TGTGCCAGTAGTATCATCCGCGGAAATGAGCAGTTCTTC. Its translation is CASSIIRGNEQFF.

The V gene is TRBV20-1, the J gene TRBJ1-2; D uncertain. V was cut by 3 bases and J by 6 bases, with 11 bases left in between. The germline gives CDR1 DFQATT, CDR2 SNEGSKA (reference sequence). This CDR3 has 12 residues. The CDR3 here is CSARGVMDGYTF. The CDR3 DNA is TGCAGTGCTAGGGGCGTGATGGATGGCTACACCTTC.

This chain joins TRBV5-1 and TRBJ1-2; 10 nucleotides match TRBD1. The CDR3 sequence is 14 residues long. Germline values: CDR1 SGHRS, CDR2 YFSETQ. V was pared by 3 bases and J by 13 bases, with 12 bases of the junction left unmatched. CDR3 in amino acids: CASSWSLDRGDLTF. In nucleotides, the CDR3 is TGCGCCAGCAGCTGGAGTTTGGACAGGGGGGACCTCACCTTC.

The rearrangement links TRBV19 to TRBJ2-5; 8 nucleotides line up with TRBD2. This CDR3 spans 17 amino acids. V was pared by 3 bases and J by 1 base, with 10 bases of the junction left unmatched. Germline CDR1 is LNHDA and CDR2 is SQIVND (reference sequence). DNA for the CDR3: TGTGCCAGTAGTATTATGTTAGCGGGGACGATCCAAGAGACCCAGTACTTC. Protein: CASSIMLAGTIQETQYF.

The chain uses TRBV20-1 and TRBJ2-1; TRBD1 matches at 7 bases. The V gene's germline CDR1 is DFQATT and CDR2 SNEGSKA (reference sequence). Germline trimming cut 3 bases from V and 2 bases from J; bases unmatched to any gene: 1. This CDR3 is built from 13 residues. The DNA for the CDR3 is TGCAGTGCTAGTGGGACAGCCTACAATGAGCAGTTCTTC. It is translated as CSASGTAYNEQFF.

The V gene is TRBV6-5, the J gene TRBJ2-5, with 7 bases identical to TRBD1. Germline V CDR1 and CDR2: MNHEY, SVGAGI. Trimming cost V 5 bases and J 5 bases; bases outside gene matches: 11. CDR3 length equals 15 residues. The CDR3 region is CASSPGQTKRETQYF. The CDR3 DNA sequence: TGTGCCAGCAGTCCGGGACAGACCAAGAGGGAGACCCAGTACTTC.

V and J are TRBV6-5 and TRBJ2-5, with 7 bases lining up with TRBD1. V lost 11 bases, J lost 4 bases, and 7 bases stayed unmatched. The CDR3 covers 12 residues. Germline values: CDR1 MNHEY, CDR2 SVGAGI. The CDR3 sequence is CAVKPGGETQYF. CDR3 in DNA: TGTGCCGTCAAGCCAGGGGGAGAGACCCAGTACTTC.

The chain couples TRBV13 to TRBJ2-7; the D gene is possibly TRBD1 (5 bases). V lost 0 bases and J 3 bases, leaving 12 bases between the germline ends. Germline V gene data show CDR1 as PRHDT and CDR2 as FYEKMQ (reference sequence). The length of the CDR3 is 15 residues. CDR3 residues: CASSLGPQALYEQYF. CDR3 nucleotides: TGTGCCAGCAGCTTAGGCCCACAGGCCCTCTACGAGCAGTACTTC.

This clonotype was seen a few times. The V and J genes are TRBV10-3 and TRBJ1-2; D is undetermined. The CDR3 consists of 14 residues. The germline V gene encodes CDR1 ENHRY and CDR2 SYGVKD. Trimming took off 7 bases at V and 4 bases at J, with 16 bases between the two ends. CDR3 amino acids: CAITPVGRSYGYTF. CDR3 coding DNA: TGTGCCATCACTCCAGTAGGACGGTCCTATGGCTACACCTTC.

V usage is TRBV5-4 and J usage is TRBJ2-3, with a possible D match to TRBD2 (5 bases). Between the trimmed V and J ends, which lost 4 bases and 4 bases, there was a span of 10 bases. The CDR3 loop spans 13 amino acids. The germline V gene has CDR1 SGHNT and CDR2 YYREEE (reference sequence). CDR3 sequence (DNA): TGTGCCAGCAGCATGACTACGCCAGATACGCAGTATTTT. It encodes CASSMTTPDTQYF.

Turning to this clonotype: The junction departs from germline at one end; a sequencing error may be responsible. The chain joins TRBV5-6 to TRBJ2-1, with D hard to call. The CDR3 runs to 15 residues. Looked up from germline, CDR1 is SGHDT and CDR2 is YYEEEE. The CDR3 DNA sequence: TGTGCCAGCAGCTTGACTGAAATATCCTACAACGAGCAGTTCTTC. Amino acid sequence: CASSLTEISYNEQFF.

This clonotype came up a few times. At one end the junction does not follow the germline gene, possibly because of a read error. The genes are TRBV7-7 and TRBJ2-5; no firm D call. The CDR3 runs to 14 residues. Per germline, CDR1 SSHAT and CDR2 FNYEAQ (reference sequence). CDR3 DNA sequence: TGTGCTAGCAGCTCTAGGGAAGGGCAAGAGACCCAGTACTTC. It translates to CASSSREGQETQYF.

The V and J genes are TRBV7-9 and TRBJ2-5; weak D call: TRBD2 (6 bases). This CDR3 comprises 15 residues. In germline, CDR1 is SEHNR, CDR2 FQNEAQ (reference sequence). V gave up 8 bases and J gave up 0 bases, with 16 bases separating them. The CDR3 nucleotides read TGTGCCAGCCCGCCCCGCGGGGCGTACCAAGAGACCCAGTACTTC. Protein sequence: CASPPRGAYQETQYF.

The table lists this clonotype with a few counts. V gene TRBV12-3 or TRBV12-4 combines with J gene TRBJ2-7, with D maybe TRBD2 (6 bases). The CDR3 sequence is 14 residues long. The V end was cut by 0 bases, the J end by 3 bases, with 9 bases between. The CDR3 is CASSLAWGDYEQYF. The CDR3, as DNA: TGTGCCAGCAGTTTAGCGTGGGGGGACTACGAGCAGTACTTC.

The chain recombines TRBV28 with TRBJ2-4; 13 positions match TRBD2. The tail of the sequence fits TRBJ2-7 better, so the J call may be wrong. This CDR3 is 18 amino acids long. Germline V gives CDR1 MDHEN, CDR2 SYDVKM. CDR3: CASSLSPLGLAGTLEQYF. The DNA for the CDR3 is TGTGCCAGCAGTTTGAGCCCGCTGGGACTAGCGGGAACCCTCGAGCAGTACTTC.

The CDR3 nucleotides read TGTGCCAGCAGCGCCGGGACTAGCGGGAGAAAGGATACGCAGTATTTT. This translates into CASSAGTSGRKDTQYF. J is TRBJ2-3 and V is TRBV9; 14 bases map to TRBD2. Looked up from germline, CDR1 is SGDLS and CDR2 is YYNGEE. The ends lost 3 bases at V and 6 bases at J; junction bases unmatched: 6. The CDR3 is 16 residues long.

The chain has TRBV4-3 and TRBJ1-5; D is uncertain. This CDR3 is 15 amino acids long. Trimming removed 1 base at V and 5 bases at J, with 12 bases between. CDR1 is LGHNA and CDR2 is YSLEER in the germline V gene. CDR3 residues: CASSQALVGDQPQHF. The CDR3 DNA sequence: TGCGCCAGCAGCCAAGCCTTAGTGGGAGATCAGCCCCAGCATTTT.

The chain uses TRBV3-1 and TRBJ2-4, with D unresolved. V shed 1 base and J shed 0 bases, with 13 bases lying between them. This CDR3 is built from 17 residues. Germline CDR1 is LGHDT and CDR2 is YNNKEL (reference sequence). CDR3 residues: CASSQGATHAAKNIQYF. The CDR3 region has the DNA TGTGCCAGCAGCCAAGGAGCGACGCACGCAGCCAAAAACATTCAGTACTTC.

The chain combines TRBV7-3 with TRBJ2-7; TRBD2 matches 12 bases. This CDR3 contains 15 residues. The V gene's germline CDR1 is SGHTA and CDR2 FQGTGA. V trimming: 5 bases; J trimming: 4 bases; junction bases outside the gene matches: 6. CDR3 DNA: TGTGCCAGCAGCCCCGGACTAGCGGGATTGTACGAGCAGTACTTC. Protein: CASSPGLAGLYEQYF.

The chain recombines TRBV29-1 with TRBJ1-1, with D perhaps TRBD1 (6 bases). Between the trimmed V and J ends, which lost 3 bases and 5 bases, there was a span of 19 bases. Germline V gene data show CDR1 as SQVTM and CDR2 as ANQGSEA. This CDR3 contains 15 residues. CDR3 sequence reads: CSVEGRGRAGTEAFF. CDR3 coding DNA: TGCAGCGTTGAGGGCAGGGGCCGCGCGGGTACTGAAGCTTTCTTT.

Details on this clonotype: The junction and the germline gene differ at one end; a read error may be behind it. The CDR3 DNA reads as TGCGCCAGCAGCTTGACCCCTCAAGAGACCCAGCACTTC. Amino acid sequence: CASSLTPQETQHF. This chain connects TRBV5-1 to TRBJ2-5; no reliable D call. From germline, CDR1 is SGHRS and CDR2 YFSETQ. The CDR3 contains 13 residues.

For the CDR3, the DNA is TGTGCCAGCCCCCCCCGGGACAGGGGCACAGATACGCAGTATTTT. This codes for CASPPRDRGTDTQYF. The rearrangement joins TRBV28 to TRBJ2-3; 9 bases map to TRBD1. This CDR3 spans 15 amino acids. The V gene end was trimmed by 8 bases and the J gene end by 1 base; junction bases not matched to a gene: 7. Germline CDR1 reads MDHEN; CDR2 reads SYDVKM.

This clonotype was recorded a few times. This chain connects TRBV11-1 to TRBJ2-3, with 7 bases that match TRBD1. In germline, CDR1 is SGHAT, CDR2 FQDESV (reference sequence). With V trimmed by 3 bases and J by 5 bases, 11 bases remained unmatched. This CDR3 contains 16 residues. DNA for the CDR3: TGTGCCAGCAGCTTTCGACAGAGGGGGCGCGGAGATACGCAGTATTTT. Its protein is CASSFRQRGRGDTQYF.